These 27 T cell receptor beta chains were all obtained from the same sample, sequenced in a study of T cell clonality in common variable immunodeficiency. The assay was immunoSEQ multiplex PCR, and TCRdb's table has in-frame clones only and misses some. This repertoire holds 35,000 or so clones, and none appear only once. The sequencing sample was made of peripheral blood mononuclear cells. The receptors here all came from a person aged 18 to 75 in good health.

This clone was detected ten times or more. The CDR3 extends 3 residues past the end of the read, so its final part is completed from the germline J gene. The rearrangement joins TRBV29-1 to TRBJ1-5, with 7 bases identical to TRBD1. The length of the CDR3 is 14 residues. Germline CDR1 is SQVTM and CDR2 is ANQGSEA. Trimming at V came to 6 bases and at J to 6 bases, leaving 11 bases not matched to a gene. The DNA read from the CDR3 is TGCAGCGTCGGCCGGGTGGCAGGGGGTCAGCCC. Translated: CSVGRVAGGQP. The full CDR3 protein reads CSVGRVAGGQPQHF.

Many counts were recorded for this clone. Read coverage stops 3 residues before the CDR3 terminus; the germline J gene supplies the remainder. The rearrangement uses TRBV27 and TRBJ2-6; D could derive from TRBD1 or TRBD2 (5 bases each). Per germline, CDR1 MNHEY and CDR2 SMNVEV (reference sequence). This CDR3 is 15 amino acids long. V lost 5 bases to trimming and J lost 3 bases, with 11 bases between them. The sequenced part of the CDR3 DNA is TGTGCCAGCAGTCCCGAGGGGTATGGGGCCAACGTC. It codes for CASSPEGYGANV. The whole CDR3 reads CASSPEGYGANVLTF.

This clone was detected many times. Sequencing ends 3 residues short of the CDR3 end; the germline J gene provides the rest. The gene calls are TRBV5-4 and TRBJ1-2; 10 nucleotides line up with TRBD1. The CDR3 consists of 15 residues. Germline V gene lookup returns CDR1 SGHNT and CDR2 YYREEE (reference sequence). V shed 2 bases and J 4 bases; nucleotides not matched to a gene: 5. Incomplete CDR3 DNA: TGTGCCAGCAGCTTCCCGGGACAGGGGCCCTATGGC. Its translation: CASSFPGQGPYG. The whole CDR3 reads CASSFPGQGPYGYTF.

This clone was detected ten times or more. The read comes to an end 3 residues before the CDR3 does, leaving the germline J gene to fill in the end. The V call is TRBV7-2, the J call TRBJ1-1; no clear D gene. Germline V gene sequence: CDR1 SGHTA, CDR2 FQGNSA. Between the trimmed V and J ends, which lost 1 base and 1 base, there was a span of 4 bases. CDR3 length: 13 amino acids. The CDR3 protein is CASSLDRNTEAFF. CDR3 DNA, as far as it was read: TGTGCCAGCAGCTTAGACAGGAACACTGAA.

This clone was seen many times. Coverage ceases 3 residues before the CDR3 finishes, and the germline J gene fills in the end. The chain is built from TRBV9 and TRBJ1-2; the D is unclear. The germline gives CDR1 SGDLS, CDR2 YYNGEE. The CDR3 is 17 amino acids. V lost 3 bases and J 3 bases, leaving 21 bases between the germline ends. CDR3 bases read: TGTGCCAGCAGCGACCCCCCTATAGGGCAGGCCTACTATGGC. Protein sequence: CASSDPPIGQAYYG. The CDR3 in its entirety is CASSDPPIGQAYYGYTF.

As concerns this clone: The read halts 3 residues ahead of the CDR3 end, with the missing end drawn from the germline J gene. This rearrangement joins TRBV5-5 to TRBJ1-5; no clear D gene. CDR1 is SGHKS and CDR2 is YYEKEE in the germline V gene (reference sequence). V was shortened by 0 bases and J by 3 bases, with 7 bases between the two germline ends. This CDR3 is built from 14 residues. CDR3 sequence reads: CASSLDSNNQPQHF. CDR3 DNA, as far as it was read: TGTGCCAGCAGCTTGGACTCTAACAATCAGCCC.

In its sample, this clone was seen many times. The read ends 3 residues before the CDR3 terminus; that terminus is restored from the germline J gene. The chain links TRBV11-2 to TRBJ1-1; D might be TRBD1 (5 bases). Germline loops: CDR1 SGHAT, CDR2 FQNNGV. The CDR3 extends over 13 amino acids. The sequenced CDR3 bases are TGTGCCAGCAGCTTAGGGGCGGGGACCCAA. It encodes CASSLGAGTQ. The whole CDR3 protein is CASSLGAGTQAFF.

This clone was counted between two and nine times. The read ends 3 residues before the CDR3 terminus; that terminus is restored from the germline J gene. This rearrangement joins TRBV30 to TRBJ1-5, with a possible D match to TRBD1 (5 bases). Trimming stripped 2 bases from V and 5 bases from J, with 16 bases between. CDR1 and CDR2 (germline): GTSNPN, SVGIG (reference sequence). This CDR3 is 15 amino acids long. The CDR3 reads CAWSIKGWGHQPQHF. The part of the CDR3 DNA that was read is TGTGCCTGGAGTATAAAGGGTTGGGGCCATCAGCCC.

The table lists this clone with many counts. The read terminates 3 residues before the CDR3 end, so the remaining end is supplied by the germline J gene. The V gene is TRBV7-3, the J gene TRBJ2-1, with D uncertain. Trimming stripped 0 bases from V and 3 bases from J, with 9 bases between. Germline lookup yields CDR1 SGHTA and CDR2 FQGTGA. The CDR3 sequence is 15 residues long. CDR3 DNA, as far as it was read: TGTGCCAGCAGCTTAACGTCCCTCTTCTACAATGAG. The encoded protein is CASSLTSLFYNE. The entire CDR3 sequence reads CASSLTSLFYNEQFF.

Ten or more counts support this clone. The read terminates 3 residues ahead of where the CDR3 ends, so the germline J gene completes it. The V gene is TRBV29-1, the J gene TRBJ1-2; perhaps TRBD1 as D (6 bases). Trimming cost V 6 bases and J 4 bases, with 18 bases left between them. The germline gives CDR1 SQVTM, CDR2 ANQGSEA. This CDR3 is 14 amino acids long. CDR3 bases read: TGCAGCGTCAAGAGGGCAGGGGAAGGCTATGGC. Translating gives CSVKRAGEGYG. From start to end, the CDR3 is CSVKRAGEGYGYTF.

This clone was counted many times. The read finishes 3 residues shy of the CDR3 end, and the germline J gene is used to complete it. The chain combines TRBV30 with TRBJ1-2; D uncertain. Germline CDR1 reads GTSNPN; CDR2 reads SVGIG (reference sequence). The CDR3 contains 12 residues. CDR3 DNA (partial): TGTGCCTGGAGTGTACTGGGCGCCGGC. Protein sequence: CAWSVLGAG. The whole CDR3 reads CAWSVLGAGYTF.

The table lists this clone with many counts. The CDR3 DNA, read in part, is TGTGCCAGCTCACCACCGTCGGGGGGGACTGAA. Encoded protein: CASSPPSGGTE. From start to end, the CDR3 is CASSPPSGGTEAFF. This chain joins TRBV18 and TRBJ1-1; tentatively, D is TRBD1 (5 bases). The observed sequence ends 3 residues before the CDR3 terminus, with the missing tail filled in from the germline J gene. The germline gives CDR1 KGHSH, CDR2 LQKENI. The germline V and J ends were trimmed by 0 bases and 5 bases, with 10 bases remaining between them. The CDR3 is 14 amino acids.

This clone was seen at least ten times. With the read ending 3 residues before the CDR3 end, the germline J gene is used to fill in that end. The chain recombines TRBV5-4 with TRBJ1-4; 8 bases fit TRBD1. CDR3 length: 14 residues. V was pared by 3 bases and J by 8 bases, with 6 bases of the junction left unmatched. Germline-derived CDR1 and CDR2 are SGHNT and YYREEE (reference sequence). CDR3 in amino acids: CASSSGQVPEKLFF. The CDR3 DNA, read in part, is TGTGCCAGCAGCTCGGGACAGGTCCCCGAAAAA.

This clone occurred many times. The read ends 3 residues shy of where the CDR3 ends; the end is completed using the germline J gene. The gene calls are TRBV19 and TRBJ2-7; D is perhaps TRBD1 (6 bases). CDR1 is LNHDA, CDR2 SQIVND, per germline (reference sequence). The CDR3 is made up of 14 amino acids. Trimming took off 8 bases at V and 6 bases at J, with 20 bases between the two ends. The CDR3 bases that were read are TGTGCCAGTGGGACGTTCAGGGGATCGGGCGAG. It codes for CASGTFRGSGE. The whole CDR3 protein reads CASGTFRGSGEQYF.

This clone was counted ten times or more. The read ends 3 residues shy of where the CDR3 ends; the end is completed using the germline J gene. The chain recombines TRBV20-1 with TRBJ2-7, with D maybe TRBD2 (5 bases). Between the trimmed V and J ends, which lost 5 bases and 6 bases, there was a span of 17 bases. The germline CDR1 and CDR2 sequences are DFQATT and SNEGSKA (reference sequence). CDR3 size: 13 residues. CDR3 loop: CSAFLDGRGEQYF. The CDR3 bases that were read are TGCAGTGCTTTCTTGGACGGTCGGGGCGAG.

This clone was detected ten times or more. CDR3 sequence: CASSQVAGAGNTIYF. The CDR3 DNA, read in part, is TGCGCCAGCAGCCAAGTGGCAGGGGCTGGAAACACC. The rearrangement uses TRBV4-1 and TRBJ1-3; a possible D gene is TRBD1 (6 bases). The CDR3 is cut off 3 residues early in the read; its end comes from the germline J gene. Trimming stripped 1 base from V and 2 bases from J, with 9 bases between. Germline V gives CDR1 MGHRA, CDR2 YSYEKL. The CDR3 consists of 15 residues.

This clone was seen at least ten times. The read gets to within 3 residues of the CDR3 end, and the germline J gene fills in the rest. The chain combines TRBV20-1 with TRBJ2-3, with a possible D match to TRBD1 (5 bases). Germline CDR1 reads DFQATT; CDR2 reads SNEGSKA (reference sequence). Trimming removed 0 bases from V and 2 bases from J, with 12 bases in between. The CDR3 length is 15 residues. The CDR3 bases that were read are TGCAGTGCTAGAGATCTCGACAGAACCACAGATACG. Translation gives CSARDLDRTTDT. From start to end, the CDR3 is CSARDLDRTTDTQYF.

There are many counts of this clone. The read gets to within 3 residues of the CDR3 end, and the germline J gene fills in the rest. The rearrangement joins TRBV20-1 to TRBJ1-3, with TRBD1 identical over 8 bases. Trimming at V came to 6 bases and at J to 1 base, leaving 5 bases not matched to a gene. The CDR3 contains 14 residues. CDR1 and CDR2 from the germline V gene are DFQATT and SNEGSKA (reference sequence). The CDR3 DNA, read in part, is TGCAGTGCGCCGGACAGGGCTTCTGGAAACACC. Its translation: CSAPDRASGNT. The entire CDR3 reads CSAPDRASGNTIYF.

This clone occurred many times. The read is 3 residues too short to cover the CDR3 end, so that end is filled in from the germline J gene. This rearrangement joins TRBV20-1 to TRBJ2-3, with TRBD1 identical over 8 bases. V trimming: 5 bases; J trimming: 1 base; junction bases outside the gene matches: 2. Germline V gene lookup returns CDR1 DFQATT and CDR2 SNEGSKA (reference sequence). CDR3 length: 13 residues. The CDR3 reads CSAGTGRTDTQYF. The DNA read from the CDR3 is TGCAGTGCTGGGACAGGCCGCACAGATACG.

This clone was seen repeatedly, ten times or more. The sequence runs out 3 residues before the end of the CDR3; the remainder is reconstructed from the germline J gene. V and J are TRBV29-1 and TRBJ2-7; D might be TRBD2 (6 bases). V gave up 5 bases and J gave up 6 bases, with 17 bases separating them. Germline CDR1 is SQVTM and CDR2 is ANQGSEA. The CDR3 runs to 13 residues. Incomplete CDR3 DNA: TGCAGCGTTACCGGGACTCTAATGATCGAG. Encoded protein: CSVTGTLMIE. The full CDR3 is CSVTGTLMIEQYF.

This clone showed up many times. The read ends 3 residues before the CDR3 terminus; that terminus is restored from the germline J gene. This chain connects TRBV19 to TRBJ2-5; D perhaps matches TRBD2 (5 bases). Trimming left V 3 bases short and J 0 bases short, with 17 bases between. Germline CDR1 and CDR2: LNHDA and SQIVND (reference sequence). This CDR3 contains 17 residues. The CDR3: CASSIFRGLGNQETQYF. CDR3 bases read: TGTGCCAGTAGTATCTTCCGGGGTTTGGGTAACCAAGAGACC.

Many counts were recorded for this clone. The read gets to within 3 residues of the CDR3 end, and the germline J gene fills in the rest. The gene calls are TRBV19 and TRBJ2-4, with TRBD2 identical over 12 bases. Germline assignment: CDR1 LNHDA and CDR2 SQIVND (reference sequence). CDR3 length: 16 residues. With V trimmed by 7 bases and J by 3 bases, 7 bases remained unmatched. The part of the CDR3 DNA that was read is TGTGCCAGTATCGGCCGACTAGCGGGAGACAAAAACATT. It encodes CASIGRLAGDKNI. The full CDR3 protein is CASIGRLAGDKNIQYF.

The table lists this clone with many counts. The read comes to an end 3 residues before the CDR3 does, leaving the germline J gene to fill in the end. The chain couples TRBV4-1 to TRBJ1-1; D unresolved. The CDR3 has 13 amino acids. CDR1 and CDR2 (germline): MGHRA, YSYEKL. V shed 2 bases and J shed 1 base, with 5 bases lying between them. The sequenced part of the CDR3 DNA is TGCGCCAGCAGCCAACGGGGGAACACTGAA. This encodes CASSQRGNTE. The whole CDR3 sequence reads CASSQRGNTEAFF.

This clone has a count of ten or more. The read falls 3 residues short of the CDR3 end, and the missing part is taken from the germline J gene. The rearrangement uses TRBV6-4 and TRBJ1-6; 7 nucleotides match TRBD1. CDR3 length: 14 residues. The germline V gene has CDR1 MRHNA and CDR2 SNTAGT. V was clipped by 5 bases and J by 10 bases; unmatched bases: 8. Partial CDR3 DNA: TGTGCCAGCAGTCCTGTCCCAGGGGGGTCACCC. The encoded protein is CASSPVPGGSP. The whole CDR3 reads CASSPVPGGSPLHF.

This clone was counted ten times or more. With the read ending 3 residues before the CDR3 end, the germline J gene is used to fill in that end. V and J are TRBV2 and TRBJ1-3; TRBD1 might be the D (6 bases). The CDR3 extends over 14 amino acids. The V end was cut by 5 bases, the J end by 3 bases, with 11 bases between. The germline gives CDR1 SNHLY, CDR2 FYNNEI. The sequenced part of the CDR3 DNA is TGTGCCAGCAGTTGGGGGCGCGGTGGAAACACC. This codes for CASSWGRGGNT. The full CDR3 is CASSWGRGGNTIYF.

This clone has ten or more counts. The read is 3 residues too short to cover the CDR3 end, so that end is filled in from the germline J gene. This chain joins TRBV20-1 and TRBJ2-5, with 13 bases fitting TRBD2. Germline assignment: CDR1 DFQATT and CDR2 SNEGSKA (reference sequence). This CDR3 comprises 14 residues. The J segment lost 4 bases and the V segment lost 6 bases, leaving 5 bases of the junction unmatched. The CDR3 here is CSAPTSGGAETQYF. The CDR3 bases that were read are TGCAGTGCGCCTACTAGCGGGGGGGCAGAGACC.

This clone came up many times. The CDR3 is cut off 3 residues early in the read; its end comes from the germline J gene. J is TRBJ1-1 and V is TRBV2; 8 nucleotides agree with TRBD1. The CDR3 extends over 15 amino acids. J gave up 4 bases and V 6 bases, and 10 bases lay outside the gene matches. Germline assignment: CDR1 SNHLY and CDR2 FYNNEI. The CDR3 here is CASRDLRQGSTEAFF. The covered CDR3 bases are TGTGCCAGCAGAGACCTCCGACAGGGGAGCACTGAA.